This T cell receptor (beta chain) was recovered during a study of cytomegalovirus exposure and HLA in healthy donors. Nominally healthy donors were sampled, though unrecorded immune exposures were likely. With 60 Vbeta and 13 Jbeta primers, the PCR was carried out. This table comes from immunoSEQ multiplex PCR, and its TCRdb copy is limited to in-frame clones, with some not included. Of roughly 48,000 clones in the sample, over 60% are singletons; the top ten hold 3.4%. The V and J ends lost 3 bases and 6 bases, in that order; junction bases with no gene match: 0. The CDR3 covers 12 residues. Germline loops: CDR1 SNHLY, CDR2 FYNNEI.

This receptor was identified in a woman in her twenties or thirties in good health and CMV-seronegative. This chain connects TRBV2 to TRBJ1-2; 8 bases align to TRBD1. Sequencing input: PBMCs. This CDR3 is CASSETGDGYTF. CDR3 DNA: TGTGCCAGCAGTGAGACAGGGGATGGCTACACCTTC. The variable domain in full, completed from reference TRBV2 and TRBJ1-2, reads EPEVTQTPSHQVTQMGQEVILRCVPISNHLYFYWYRQILGQKVEFLVSFYNNEISEKSEIFDDQFSVERPDGSNFTLKIRSTKLEDSAMYFCASSETGDGYTFGSGTRLTVV.